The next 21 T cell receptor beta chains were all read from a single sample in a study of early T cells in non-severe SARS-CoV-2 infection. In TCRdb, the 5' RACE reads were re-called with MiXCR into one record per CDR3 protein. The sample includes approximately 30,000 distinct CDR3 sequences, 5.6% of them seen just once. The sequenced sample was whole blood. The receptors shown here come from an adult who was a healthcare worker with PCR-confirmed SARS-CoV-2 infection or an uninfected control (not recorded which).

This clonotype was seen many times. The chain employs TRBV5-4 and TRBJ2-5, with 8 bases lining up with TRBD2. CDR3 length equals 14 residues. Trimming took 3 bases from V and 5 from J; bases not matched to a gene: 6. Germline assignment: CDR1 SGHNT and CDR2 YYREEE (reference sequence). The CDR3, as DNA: TGTGCCAGCAGCTATGGACTAGCTCGGGAGACCCAGTACTTC. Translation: CASSYGLARETQYF.

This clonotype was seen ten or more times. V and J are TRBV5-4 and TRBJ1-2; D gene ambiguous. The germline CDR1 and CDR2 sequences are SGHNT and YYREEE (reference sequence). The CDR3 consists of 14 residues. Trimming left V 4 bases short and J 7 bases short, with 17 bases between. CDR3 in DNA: TGTGCCAGCAGCCCTCTGAGGGCAGCGGGTGGCTACACCTTC. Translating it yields CASSPLRAAGGYTF.

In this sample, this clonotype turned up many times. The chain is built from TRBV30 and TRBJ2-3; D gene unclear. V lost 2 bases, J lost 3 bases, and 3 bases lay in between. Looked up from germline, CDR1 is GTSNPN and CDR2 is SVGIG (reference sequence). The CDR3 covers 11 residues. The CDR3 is CAWSWTDTQYF. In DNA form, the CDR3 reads TGTGCCTGGAGTTGGACAGATACGCAGTATTTT.

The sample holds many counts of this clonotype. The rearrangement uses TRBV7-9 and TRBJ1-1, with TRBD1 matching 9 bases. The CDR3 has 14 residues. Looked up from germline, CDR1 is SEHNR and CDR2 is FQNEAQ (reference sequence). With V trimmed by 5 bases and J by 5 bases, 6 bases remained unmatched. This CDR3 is CASSLGQGQTEAFF. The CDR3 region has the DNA TGTGCCAGCAGCCTTGGACAGGGGCAGACTGAAGCTTTCTTT.

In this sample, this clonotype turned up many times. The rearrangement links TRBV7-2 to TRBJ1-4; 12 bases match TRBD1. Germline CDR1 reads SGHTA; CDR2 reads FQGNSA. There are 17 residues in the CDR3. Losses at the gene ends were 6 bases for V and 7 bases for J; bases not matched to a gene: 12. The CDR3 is CASRSGTGGGYLEKLFF. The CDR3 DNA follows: TGTGCCAGCAGATCCGGGACAGGGGGCGGGTACCTTGAAAAACTGTTTTTT.

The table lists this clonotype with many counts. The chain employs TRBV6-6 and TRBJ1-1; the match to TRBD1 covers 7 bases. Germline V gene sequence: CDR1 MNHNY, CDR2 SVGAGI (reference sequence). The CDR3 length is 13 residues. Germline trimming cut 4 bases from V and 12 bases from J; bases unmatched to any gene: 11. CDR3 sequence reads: CASSSESDRRPFF. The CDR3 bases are TGTGCCAGCAGTTCCGAATCGGACAGGAGGCCTTTCTTT.

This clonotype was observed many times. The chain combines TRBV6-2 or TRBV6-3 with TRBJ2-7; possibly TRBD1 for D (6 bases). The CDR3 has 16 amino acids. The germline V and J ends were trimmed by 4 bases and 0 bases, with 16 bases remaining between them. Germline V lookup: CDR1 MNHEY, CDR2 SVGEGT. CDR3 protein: CASSSWQGPSSYEQYF. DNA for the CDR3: TGTGCCAGCAGTTCCTGGCAGGGGCCCAGCTCCTACGAGCAGTACTTC.

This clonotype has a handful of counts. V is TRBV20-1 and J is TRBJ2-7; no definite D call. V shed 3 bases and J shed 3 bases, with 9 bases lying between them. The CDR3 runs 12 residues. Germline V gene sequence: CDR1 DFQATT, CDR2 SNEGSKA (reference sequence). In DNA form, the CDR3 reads TGCAGTGCTAGCCGAGCAGTCTACGAGCAGTACTTC. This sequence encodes CSASRAVYEQYF.

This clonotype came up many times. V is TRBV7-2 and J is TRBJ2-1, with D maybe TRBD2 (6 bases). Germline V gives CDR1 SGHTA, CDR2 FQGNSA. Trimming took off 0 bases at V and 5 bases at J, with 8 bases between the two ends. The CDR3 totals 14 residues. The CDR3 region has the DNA TGTGCCAGCAGCTTAGCGGGGGGTCACAATGAGCAGTTCTTC. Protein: CASSLAGGHNEQFF.

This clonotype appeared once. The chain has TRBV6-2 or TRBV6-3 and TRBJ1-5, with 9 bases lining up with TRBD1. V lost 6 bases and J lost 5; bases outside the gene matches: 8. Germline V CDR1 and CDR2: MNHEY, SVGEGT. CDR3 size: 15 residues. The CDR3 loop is CASSDPGQGHQPQHF. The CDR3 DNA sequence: TGTGCCAGCAGCGATCCGGGACAGGGACATCAGCCCCAGCATTTT.

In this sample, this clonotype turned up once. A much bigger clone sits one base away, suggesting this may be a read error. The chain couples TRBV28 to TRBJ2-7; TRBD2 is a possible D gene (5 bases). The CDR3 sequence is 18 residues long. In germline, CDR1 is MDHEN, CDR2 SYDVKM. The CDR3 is CANSPRSSRRLPYYEQYF. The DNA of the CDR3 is TGTGCCAACAGTCCAAGATCTAGCCGTAGACTCCCTTACTACGAGCAGTACTTC.

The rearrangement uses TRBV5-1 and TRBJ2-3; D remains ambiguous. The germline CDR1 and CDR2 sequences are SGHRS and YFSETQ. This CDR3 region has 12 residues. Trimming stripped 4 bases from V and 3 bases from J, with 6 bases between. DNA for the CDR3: TGCGCCAGCAGCACCGGGACAGATACGCAGTATTTT. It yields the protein CASSTGTDTQYF. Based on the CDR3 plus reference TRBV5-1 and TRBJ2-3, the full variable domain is KAGVTQTPRYLIKTRGQQVTLSCSPISGHRSVSWYQQTPGQGLQFLFEYFSETQRNKGNFPGRFSGRQFSNSRSEMNVSTLELGDSALYLCASSTGTDTQYFGPGTRLTVL.

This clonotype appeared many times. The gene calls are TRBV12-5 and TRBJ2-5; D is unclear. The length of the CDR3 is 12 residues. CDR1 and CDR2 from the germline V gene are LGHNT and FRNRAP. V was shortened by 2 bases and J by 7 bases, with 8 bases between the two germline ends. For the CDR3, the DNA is TGTGCTAGTGGTTTGCCCGCATCGACCCAGTACTTC. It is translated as CASGLPASTQYF.

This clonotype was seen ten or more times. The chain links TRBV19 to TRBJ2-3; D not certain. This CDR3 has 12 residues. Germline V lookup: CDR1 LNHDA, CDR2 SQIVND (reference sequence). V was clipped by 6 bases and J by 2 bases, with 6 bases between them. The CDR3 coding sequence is TGTGCCAGTAGCCGGACCACAGATACGCAGTATTTT. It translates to CASSRTTDTQYF.

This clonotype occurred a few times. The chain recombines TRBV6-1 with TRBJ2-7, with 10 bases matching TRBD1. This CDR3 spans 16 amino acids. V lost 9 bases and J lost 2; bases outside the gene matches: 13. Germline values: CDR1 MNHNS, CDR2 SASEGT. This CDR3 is CASGPRGTGVPYEQYF. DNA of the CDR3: TGTGCCAGTGGTCCAAGGGGGACAGGGGTTCCCTACGAGCAGTACTTC.

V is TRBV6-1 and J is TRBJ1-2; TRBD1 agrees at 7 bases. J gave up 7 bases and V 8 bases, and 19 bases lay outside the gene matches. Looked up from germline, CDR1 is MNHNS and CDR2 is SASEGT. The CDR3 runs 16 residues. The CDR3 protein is CASSAGGAQLVSGYTF. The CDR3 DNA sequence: TGTGCCAGCTCGGCAGGGGGGGCGCAGCTAGTAAGTGGCTACACCTTC.

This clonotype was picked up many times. The CDR3 bases are TGTGCCAGCAGTTACAGGGGATTAACCGGGGAGCTGTTTTTT. Translated: CASSYRGLTGELFF. The chain combines TRBV6-5 with TRBJ2-2; TRBD1 is a possible D gene (5 bases). Trimming took off 2 bases at V and 5 bases at J, with 9 bases between the two ends. The CDR3 has 14 residues. The germline V gene encodes CDR1 MNHEY and CDR2 SVGAGI.

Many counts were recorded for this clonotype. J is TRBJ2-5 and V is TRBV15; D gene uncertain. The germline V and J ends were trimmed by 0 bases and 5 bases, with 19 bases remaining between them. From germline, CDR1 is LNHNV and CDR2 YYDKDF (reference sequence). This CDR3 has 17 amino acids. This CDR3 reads CATSRDHSGRPSETQYF. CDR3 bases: TGTGCCACCAGCAGAGATCACTCAGGCCGACCTTCGGAGACCCAGTACTTC.

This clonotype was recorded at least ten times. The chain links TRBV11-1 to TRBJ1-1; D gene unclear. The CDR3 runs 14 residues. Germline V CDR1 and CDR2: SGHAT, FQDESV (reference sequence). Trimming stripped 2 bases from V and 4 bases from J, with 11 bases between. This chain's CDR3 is CASSLTGFSTEAFF. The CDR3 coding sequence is TGTGCCAGCAGCTTAACCGGTTTTAGCACTGAAGCTTTCTTT.

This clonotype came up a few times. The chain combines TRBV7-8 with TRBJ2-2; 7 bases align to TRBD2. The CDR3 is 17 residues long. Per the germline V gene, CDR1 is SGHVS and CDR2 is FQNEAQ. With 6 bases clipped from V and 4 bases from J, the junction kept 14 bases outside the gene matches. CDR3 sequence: CASSHPRGEGGTGELFF. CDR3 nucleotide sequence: TGTGCCAGCAGTCACCCTCGGGGGGAAGGAGGCACCGGGGAGCTGTTTTTT.

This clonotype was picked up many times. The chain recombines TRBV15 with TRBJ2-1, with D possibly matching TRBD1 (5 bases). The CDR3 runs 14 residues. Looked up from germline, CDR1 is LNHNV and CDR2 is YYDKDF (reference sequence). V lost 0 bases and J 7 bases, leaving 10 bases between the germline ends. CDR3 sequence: CATSRDRQRNEQFF. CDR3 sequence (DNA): TGTGCCACCAGCAGAGATAGACAGAGGAATGAGCAGTTCTTC.